The source of this T cell receptor (beta chain) is a study of cytomegalovirus exposure and HLA in healthy donors. The CDR3 covers 17 residues. Per germline, CDR1 MGHDK and CDR2 SYGVNS. The J segment lost 3 bases and the V segment lost 2 bases, leaving 4 bases of the junction unmatched. Details on this clone: Its target is unknown.

General study points: Earlier analysis looked at TCR beta V segments, and most were productive about 90% or about 30% of the time. In a later analysis, the majority of CMV-associated beta chains seemingly showed HLA restriction. As a later analysis showed, several of the most significant clusters appeared to be linked to common viral pathogens.

PCR was performed using 60 Vbeta and 13 Jbeta primers. The data were produced by immunoSEQ multiplex PCR, yet TCRdb's version contains in-frame clones alone and is incomplete. Of around 120,000 clones in the sample, approximately 77% are singletons; the top ten hold about 1.8%. The specimen sequenced was PBMCs. The receptor was derived from a man aged 18 to 30 in good health and CMV-seronegative. This chain connects TRBV25-1 to TRBJ2-4; 13 positions match TRBD2. The CDR3 nucleotides read TGTGCCAGCAGTGAACAAGGACTAGCGGGGGACAAAAACATTCAGTACTTC. It codes for CASSEQGLAGDKNIQYF.